This entry lists 2 T cell receptor beta chains sequenced from one sample in a study of cytomegalovirus exposure and HLA in healthy donors. Only in-frame clones appear in the TCRdb table, and some are missing; sequencing was by immunoSEQ multiplex PCR. The profile covers 120,000 or so clones, with approximately 89% appearing a single time and around 1.9% taken by the ten largest. The sequenced sample consisted of PBMCs. The receptor set was obtained from a woman between 18 and 30 years old in good health and CMV-seronegative.

The chain is built from TRBV9 and TRBJ2-2, with a weak D call TRBD1 (7 bases). CDR3 length equals 14 residues. Trimming removed 3 bases from V and 5 bases from J, with 11 bases in between. Per the germline V gene, CDR1 is SGDLS and CDR2 is YYNGEE. CDR3 in DNA: TGTGCCAGCAGCGAGGCAGGGGGGACCGGGGAGCTGTTTTTT. This gives the protein CASSEAGGTGELFF.

The chain combines TRBV6-5 with TRBJ2-7; TRBD1 matches at 9 bases. Germline CDR1 is MNHEY and CDR2 is SVGAGI. J gave up 5 bases and V 2 bases, and 10 bases lay outside the gene matches. The CDR3 extends over 16 amino acids. CDR3 bases: TGTGCCAGCAGTTACGCTAGCCCCGGGACAGGGAACGAGCAGTACTTC. Translation gives CASSYASPGTGNEQYF.